This T cell receptor beta chain was retrieved from a study of beta chain features in type 1 diabetes. Study-level background: On cell yields, gender and age, patients and healthy donors were similar. Study conclusions and caveats: Cells with high TCR expression could be over-represented by cDNA sequencing. There were fewer insertions and more deletions at the VDJ junctions of type 1 diabetes patients.

The whole isolated RNA underwent reverse transcription, so sequencing captured expressed TCRB transcripts. The repertoire was sequenced with immunoSEQ multiplex PCR; TCRdb's copy has only in-frame clones and lacks some. The sample records 300,000 to 350,000 clones, approximately 8% being singletons. The germline V and J ends were trimmed by 5 bases and 1 base, with 8 bases remaining between them. The CDR3 spans 13 residues. The V gene's germline CDR1 is SGHVS and CDR2 FQNEAQ. In its sample, this clone was seen a few times. As yet, its antigen is unknown. This rearrangement joins TRBV7-8 to TRBJ1-2, with D maybe TRBD1 (6 bases). This sequence originates from a young woman in good health. The source material was central memory CD4+ T cells from blood. CDR3 amino acids: CASSPDSNYGYTF. The CDR3 region has the DNA TGTGCCAGCAGCCCGGACAGTAACTATGGCTACACCTTC.